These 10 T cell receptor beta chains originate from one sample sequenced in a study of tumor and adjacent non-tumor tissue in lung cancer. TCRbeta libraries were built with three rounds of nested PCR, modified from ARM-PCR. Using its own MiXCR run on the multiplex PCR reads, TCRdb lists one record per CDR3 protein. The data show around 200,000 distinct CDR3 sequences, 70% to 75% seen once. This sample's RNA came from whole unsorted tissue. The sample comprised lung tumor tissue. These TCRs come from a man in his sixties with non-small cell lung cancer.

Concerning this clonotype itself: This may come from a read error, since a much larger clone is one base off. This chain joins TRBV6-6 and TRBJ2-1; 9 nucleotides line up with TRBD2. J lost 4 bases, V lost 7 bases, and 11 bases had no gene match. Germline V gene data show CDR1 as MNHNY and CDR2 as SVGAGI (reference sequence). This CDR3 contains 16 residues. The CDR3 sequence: CASTDGTSRGYNEQFF. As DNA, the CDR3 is TGTGCCAGCACCGACGGGACTAGCAGGGGATACAATGAGCAGTTCTTC.

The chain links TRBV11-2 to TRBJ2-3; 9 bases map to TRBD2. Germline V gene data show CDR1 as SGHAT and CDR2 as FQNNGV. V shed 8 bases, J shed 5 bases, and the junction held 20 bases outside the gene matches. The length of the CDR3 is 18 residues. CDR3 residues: CASGASLLAGGPGDTQYF. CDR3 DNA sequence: TGTGCCAGCGGCGCCTCCCTACTAGCGGGTGGGCCTGGAGATACGCAGTATTTT. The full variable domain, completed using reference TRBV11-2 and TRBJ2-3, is EAGVAQSPRYKIIEKRQSVAFWCNPISGHATLYWYQQILGQGPKLLIQFQNNGVVDDSQLPKDRFSAERLKGVDSTLKIQPAKLEDSAVYLCASGASLLAGGPGDTQYFGPGTRLTVL.

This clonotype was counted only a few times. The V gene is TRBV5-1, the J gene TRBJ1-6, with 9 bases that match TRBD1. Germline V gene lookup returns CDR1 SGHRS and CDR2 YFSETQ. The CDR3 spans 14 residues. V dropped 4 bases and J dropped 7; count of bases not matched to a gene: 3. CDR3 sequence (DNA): TGCGCCAGCAGCGGACAGGGGCCGAATTCACCCCTCCACTTT. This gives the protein CASSGQGPNSPLHF. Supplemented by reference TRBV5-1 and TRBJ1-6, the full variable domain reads KAGVTQTPRYLIKTRGQQVTLSCSPISGHRSVSWYQQTPGQGLQFLFEYFSETQRNKGNFPGRFSGRQFSNSRSEMNVSTLELGDSALYLCASSGQGPNSPLHFGNGTRLTVT.

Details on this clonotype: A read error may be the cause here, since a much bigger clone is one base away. The chain's CDR3 is CASRTTGDGYGQYF. CDR3 coding DNA: TGTGCCAGCAGAACTACGGGGGACGGCTACGGGCAGTACTTC. The genes are TRBV6-6 and TRBJ2-7; maybe TRBD2 (6 bases). CDR3 length equals 14 residues. In germline, CDR1 is MNHNY, CDR2 SVGAGI (reference sequence).

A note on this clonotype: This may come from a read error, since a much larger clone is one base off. The CDR3 reads CASTRGHRETQYF. DNA of the CDR3: TGTGCCAGCACACGCGGACACAGAGAGACCCAGTACTTC. The rearrangement links TRBV5-5 to TRBJ2-5, with D maybe TRBD1 (5 bases). Per the germline V gene, CDR1 is SGHKS and CDR2 is YYEKEE (reference sequence). Between the trimmed V and J ends, which lost 6 bases and 4 bases, there was a span of 13 bases. This CDR3 is 13 amino acids long.

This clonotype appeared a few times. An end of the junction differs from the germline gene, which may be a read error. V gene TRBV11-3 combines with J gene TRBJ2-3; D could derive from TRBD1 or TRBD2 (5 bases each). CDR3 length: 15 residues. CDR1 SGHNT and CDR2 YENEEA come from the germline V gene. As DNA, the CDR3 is TGTGCCAGCGGCCTGGGACGGATCGGCACAGATACACAGTATTTT. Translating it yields CASGLGRIGTDTQYF.

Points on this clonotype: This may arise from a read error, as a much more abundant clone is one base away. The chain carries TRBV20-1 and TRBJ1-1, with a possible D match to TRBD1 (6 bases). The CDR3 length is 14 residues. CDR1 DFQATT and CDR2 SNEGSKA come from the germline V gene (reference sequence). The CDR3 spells CSDRDTGKGKRAFF. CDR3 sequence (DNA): TGCAGTGATAGAGATACAGGGAAAGGGAAGAGAGCTTTCTTT.

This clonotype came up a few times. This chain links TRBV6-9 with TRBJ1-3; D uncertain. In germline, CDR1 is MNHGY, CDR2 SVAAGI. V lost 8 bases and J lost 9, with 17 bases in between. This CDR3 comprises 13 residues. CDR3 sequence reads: CASRRQTQLTIYF. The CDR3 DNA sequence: TGTGCCAGCCGTCGTCAAACTCAGCTCACCATATATTTT.

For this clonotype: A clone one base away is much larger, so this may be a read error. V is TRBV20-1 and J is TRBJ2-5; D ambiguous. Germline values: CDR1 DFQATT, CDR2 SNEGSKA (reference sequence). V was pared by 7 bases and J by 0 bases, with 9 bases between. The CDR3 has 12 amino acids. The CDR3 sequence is CSVGGNQETQYF. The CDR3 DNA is TGCAGTGTGGGTGGGAACCAAGAGACCCAGTACTTC.

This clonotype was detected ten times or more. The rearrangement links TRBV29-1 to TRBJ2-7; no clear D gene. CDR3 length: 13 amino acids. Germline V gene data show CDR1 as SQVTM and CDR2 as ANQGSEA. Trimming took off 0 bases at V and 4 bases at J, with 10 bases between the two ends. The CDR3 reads CSVEDRPRYEQYF. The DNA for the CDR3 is TGCAGCGTTGAAGATCGGCCCAGATACGAGCAGTACTTC.